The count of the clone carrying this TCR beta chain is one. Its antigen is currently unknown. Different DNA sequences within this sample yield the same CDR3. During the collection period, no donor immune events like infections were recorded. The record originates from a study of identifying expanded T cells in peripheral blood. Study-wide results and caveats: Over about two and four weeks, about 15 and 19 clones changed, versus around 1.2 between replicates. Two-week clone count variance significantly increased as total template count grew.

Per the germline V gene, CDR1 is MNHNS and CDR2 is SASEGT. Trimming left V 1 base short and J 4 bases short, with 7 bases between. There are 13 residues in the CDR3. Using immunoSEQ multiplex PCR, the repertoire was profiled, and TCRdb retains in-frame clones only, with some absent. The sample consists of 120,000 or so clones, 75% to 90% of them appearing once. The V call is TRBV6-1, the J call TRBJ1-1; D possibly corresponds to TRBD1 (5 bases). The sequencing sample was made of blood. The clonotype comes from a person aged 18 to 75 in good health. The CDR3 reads CASSEGGVTEAFF. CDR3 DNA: TGTGCCAGCAGTGAAGGGGGGGTCACTGAAGCTTTCTTT.